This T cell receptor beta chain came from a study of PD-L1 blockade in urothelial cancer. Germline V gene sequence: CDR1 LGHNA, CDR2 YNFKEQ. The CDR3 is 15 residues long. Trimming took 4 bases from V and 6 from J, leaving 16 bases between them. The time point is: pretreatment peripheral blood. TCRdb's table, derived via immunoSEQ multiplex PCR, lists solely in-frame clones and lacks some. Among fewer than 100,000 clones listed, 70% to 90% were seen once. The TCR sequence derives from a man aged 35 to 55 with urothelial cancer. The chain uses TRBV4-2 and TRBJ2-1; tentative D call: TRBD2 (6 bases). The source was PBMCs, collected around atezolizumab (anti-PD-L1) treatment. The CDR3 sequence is CASSLFRDLSNEQFF. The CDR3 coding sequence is TGTGCCAGCAGCCTCTTCAGGGACTTAAGCAATGAGCAGTTCTTC.